This T cell receptor (beta chain) was found in a study of OX40 agonist ivuxolimab in advanced cancers. Sequencing used immunoSEQ multiplex PCR; TCRdb keeps in-frame clones, though not all of them. The repertoire holds 35,000 to 40,000 clones, with around 86% as singletons. Per germline, CDR1 SEHNR and CDR2 FQNEAQ (reference sequence). This CDR3 spans 16 amino acids. Trimming at V came to 2 bases and at J to 7 bases, leaving 10 bases not matched to a gene. The chain links TRBV7-9 to TRBJ2-2, with 7 bases aligning to TRBD2. This receptor was obtained from an adult with an advanced solid tumor such as melanoma, head and neck, liver or kidney cancer. The source was CD4+ or CD8+ T cells sorted from blood, collected in a trial of the OX40 agonist ivuxolimab. The CDR3 coding sequence is TGTGCCAGCAGCTTAAGGGGAGGGCCGCGGATCGGGGAGCTGTTTTTT. This encodes CASSLRGGPRIGELFF.